Below, one T cell receptor (beta chain) is given with its context. Its antigen remains unidentified. This sample is part of a study of chemoradiotherapy in HPV16-positive cancers. For the study at large: Candidate HPV-specific clones and shared TCR motifs came from two HPV16-positive patients.

Findings and limits, study-wide: Better recurrence-free survival went with HPV-responsive T-cell expansion in HPV16-positive patients. Non-HPV-specific T cells did not expand in tumors during treatment, whereas candidate HPV-specific clones and E7-related motifs did.

Repeated repertoire sampling spanned the course of chemoradiotherapy. Germline V gives CDR1 MNHEY, CDR2 SVGAGI. The V end was cut by 0 bases, the J end by 0 bases, with 11 bases between. This CDR3 region has 16 residues. Sequencing used immunoSEQ multiplex PCR; TCRdb keeps in-frame clones, though not all of them. Here the sample spans 45,000 to 60,000 clones, roughly nine tenths being singletons. V gene TRBV6-5 combines with J gene TRBJ1-2; D gene ambiguous. This clonotype originated in a human donor with HPV-associated anogenital cancer. Sequenced here: blood, sampled from a patient who underwent chemoradiotherapy. CDR3 nucleotide sequence: TGTGCCAGCAGTTACTCGCTTCCTCCAGCTAACTATGGCTACACCTTC. Protein sequence: CASSYSLPPANYGYTF.